This TCR beta chain stems from a study of blood T cell repertoires in COVID-19. Profiling relied on immunoSEQ multiplex PCR, and the TCRdb table lists in-frame clones only, not all of them. This table holds 400,000 or so clones, roughly 90% found once. Germline CDR1 and CDR2: SEHNR and FQNEAQ (reference sequence). V was pared by 4 bases and J by 6 bases, with 8 bases between. This CDR3 comprises 12 residues. The clonotype was recovered from a woman aged 40 to 50 with acute COVID-19. The sample consisted of PBMCs or T cells enriched from blood (not recorded which). This chain connects TRBV7-9 to TRBJ2-3; D not resolved. CDR3 DNA: TGTGCCAGCAGCTCTAACCTGGATACGCAGTATTTT. Its protein is CASSSNLDTQYF.